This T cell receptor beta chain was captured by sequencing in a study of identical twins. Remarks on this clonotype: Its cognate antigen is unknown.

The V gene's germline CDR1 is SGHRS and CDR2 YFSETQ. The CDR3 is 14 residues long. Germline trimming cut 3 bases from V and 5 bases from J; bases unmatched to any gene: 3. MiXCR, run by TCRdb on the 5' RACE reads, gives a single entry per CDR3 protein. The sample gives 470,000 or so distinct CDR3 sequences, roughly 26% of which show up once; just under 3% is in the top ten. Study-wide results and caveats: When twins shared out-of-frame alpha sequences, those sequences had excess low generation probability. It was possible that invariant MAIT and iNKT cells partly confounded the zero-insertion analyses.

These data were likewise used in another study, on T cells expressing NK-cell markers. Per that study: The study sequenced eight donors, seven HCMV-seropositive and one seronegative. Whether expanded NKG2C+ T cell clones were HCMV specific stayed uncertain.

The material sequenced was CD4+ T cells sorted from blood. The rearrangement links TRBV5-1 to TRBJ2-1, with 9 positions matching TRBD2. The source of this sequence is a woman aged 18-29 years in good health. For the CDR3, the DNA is TGCGCCAGCAGCTCGAAGCGGGGGGACAATGAGCAGTTCTTC. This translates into CASSSKRGDNEQFF.